This T cell receptor (beta chain) derives from a study of blood T cell repertoires in COVID-19. Using immunoSEQ multiplex PCR, the repertoire was profiled, and TCRdb retains in-frame clones only, with some absent. The profile shows roughly 160,000 clones, around 82% of them singletons. The sequence was obtained from a woman in her 70s who had recovered from COVID-19. The material sequenced was peripheral blood.

CDR3 protein: CAWSVGGSSNQPQHF. CDR3 in DNA: TGTGCCTGGAGTGTAGGAGGATCGAGCAATCAGCCCCAGCATTTT. The rearrangement links TRBV30 to TRBJ1-5; D uncertain. CDR1 is GTSNPN, CDR2 SVGIG, per germline (reference sequence). Trimming pared 0 bases from V and 1 base from J, leaving 10 bases between. The CDR3 loop spans 15 amino acids. The variable domain in full, with the rest retrieved from reference TRBV30 and TRBJ1-5, is SQTIHQWPATLVQPVGSPLSLECTVEGTSNPNLYWYRQAAGRGLQLLFYSVGIGQISSEVPQNLSASRPQDRQFILSSKKLLLSDSGFYLCAWSVGGSSNQPQHFGDGTRLSIL.